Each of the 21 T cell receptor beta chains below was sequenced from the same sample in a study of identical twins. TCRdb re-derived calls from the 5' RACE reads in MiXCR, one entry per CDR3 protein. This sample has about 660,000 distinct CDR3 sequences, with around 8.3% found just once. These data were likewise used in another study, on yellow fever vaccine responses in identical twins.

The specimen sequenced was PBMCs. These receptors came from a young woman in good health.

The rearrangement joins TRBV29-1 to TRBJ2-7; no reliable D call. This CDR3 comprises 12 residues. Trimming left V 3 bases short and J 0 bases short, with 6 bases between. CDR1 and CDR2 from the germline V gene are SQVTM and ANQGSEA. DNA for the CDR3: TGCAGCGTTGAGTCCCTCTCCTACGAGCAGTACTTC. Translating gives CSVESLSYEQYF.

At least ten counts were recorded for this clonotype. In DNA form, the CDR3 reads TGTGCCAGCAGTTCTCGCCTAGCGACTTCTCAGTTCTTC. Protein sequence: CASSSRLATSQFF. The V and J genes are TRBV12-3 or TRBV12-4 and TRBJ2-1; D possibly corresponds to TRBD2 (6 bases). This CDR3 contains 13 residues. Trimming shortened V by 4 bases and J by 13 bases, and 17 bases separated the two germline ends.

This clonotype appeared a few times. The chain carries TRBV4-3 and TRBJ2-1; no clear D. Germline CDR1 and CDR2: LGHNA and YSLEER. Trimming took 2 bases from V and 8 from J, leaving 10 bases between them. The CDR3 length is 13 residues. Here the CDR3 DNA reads TGCGCCAGCAGCCAACTTCTAGGCGATGAGCAGTTCTTC. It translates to CASSQLLGDEQFF.

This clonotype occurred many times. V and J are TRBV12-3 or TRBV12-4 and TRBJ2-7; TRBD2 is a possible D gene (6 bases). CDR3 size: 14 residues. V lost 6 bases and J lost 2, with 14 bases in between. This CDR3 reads CASSPGDWTYEQYF. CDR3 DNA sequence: TGTGCCAGCAGCCCTGGGGACTGGACCTACGAGCAGTACTTC.

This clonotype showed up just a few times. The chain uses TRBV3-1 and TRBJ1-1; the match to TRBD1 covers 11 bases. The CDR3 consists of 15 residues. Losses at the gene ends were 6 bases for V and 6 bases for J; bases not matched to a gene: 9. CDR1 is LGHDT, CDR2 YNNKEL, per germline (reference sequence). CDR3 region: CASSTGTGGFSEAFF. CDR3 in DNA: TGTGCCAGCAGTACCGGGACAGGGGGGTTCTCTGAAGCTTTCTTT.

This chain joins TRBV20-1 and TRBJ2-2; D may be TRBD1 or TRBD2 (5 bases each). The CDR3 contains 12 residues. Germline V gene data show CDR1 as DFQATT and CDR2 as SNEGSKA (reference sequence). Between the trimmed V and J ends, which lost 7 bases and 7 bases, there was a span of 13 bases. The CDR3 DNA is TGCAGTGTCAGAGGGGACCACGGGGAGCTGTTTTTT. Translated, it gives CSVRGDHGELFF.

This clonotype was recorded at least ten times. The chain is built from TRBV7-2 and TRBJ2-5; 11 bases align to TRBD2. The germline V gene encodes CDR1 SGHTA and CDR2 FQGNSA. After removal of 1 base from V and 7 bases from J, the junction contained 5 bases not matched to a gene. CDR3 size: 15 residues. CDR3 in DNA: TGTGCCAGCAGCTTAGTAGCGGGGGGGCCTGGGACCCAGTACTTC. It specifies CASSLVAGGPGTQYF.

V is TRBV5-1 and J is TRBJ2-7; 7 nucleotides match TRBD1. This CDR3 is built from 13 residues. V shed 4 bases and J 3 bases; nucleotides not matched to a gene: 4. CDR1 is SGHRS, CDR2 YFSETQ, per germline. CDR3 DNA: TGCGCCAGCAGCGGGGGACAGCACTACGAGCAGTACTTC. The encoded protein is CASSGGQHYEQYF.

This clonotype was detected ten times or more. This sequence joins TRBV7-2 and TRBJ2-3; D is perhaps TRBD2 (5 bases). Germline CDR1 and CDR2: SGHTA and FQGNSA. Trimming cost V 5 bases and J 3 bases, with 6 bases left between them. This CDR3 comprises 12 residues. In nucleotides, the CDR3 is TGTGCCAGCAGCCGGGATACAGATACGCAGTATTTT. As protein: CASSRDTDTQYF.

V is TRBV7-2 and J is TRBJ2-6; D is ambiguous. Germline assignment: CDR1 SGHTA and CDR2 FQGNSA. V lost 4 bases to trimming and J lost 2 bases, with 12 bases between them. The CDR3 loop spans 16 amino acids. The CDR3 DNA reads TGTGCCAGCAGCTCCTTTTCGACCGCTGGGGCCAACGTCCTGACTTTC. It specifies CASSSFSTAGANVLTF.

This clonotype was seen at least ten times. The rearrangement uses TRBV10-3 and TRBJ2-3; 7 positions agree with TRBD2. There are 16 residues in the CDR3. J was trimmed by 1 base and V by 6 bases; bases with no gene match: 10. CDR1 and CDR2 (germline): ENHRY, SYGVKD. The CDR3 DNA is TGTGCCATCAGCCGGGTCGGGGGGAAGGGCACAGATACGCAGTATTTT. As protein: CAISRVGGKGTDTQYF.

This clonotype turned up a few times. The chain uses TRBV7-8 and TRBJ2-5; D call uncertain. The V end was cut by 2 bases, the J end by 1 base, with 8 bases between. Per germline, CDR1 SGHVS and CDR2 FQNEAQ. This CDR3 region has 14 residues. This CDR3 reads CASSLPEVQETQYF. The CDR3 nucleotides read TGTGCCAGCAGCTTACCAGAAGTCCAAGAGACCCAGTACTTC.

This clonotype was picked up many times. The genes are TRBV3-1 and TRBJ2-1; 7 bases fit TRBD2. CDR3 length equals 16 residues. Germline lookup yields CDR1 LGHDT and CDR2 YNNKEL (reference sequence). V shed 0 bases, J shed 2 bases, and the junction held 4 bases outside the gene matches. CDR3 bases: TGTGCCAGCAGCCAAGATCTCGGACTAGCCTACAATGAGCAGTTCTTC. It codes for CASSQDLGLAYNEQFF.

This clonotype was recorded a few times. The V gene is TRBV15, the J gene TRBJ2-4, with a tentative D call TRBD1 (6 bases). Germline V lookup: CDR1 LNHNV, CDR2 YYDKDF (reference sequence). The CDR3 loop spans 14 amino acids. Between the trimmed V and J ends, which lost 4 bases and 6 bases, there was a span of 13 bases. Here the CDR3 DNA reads TGTGCCACCAGCAAAAACAGGGACCCAAACATTCAGTACTTC. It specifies CATSKNRDPNIQYF.

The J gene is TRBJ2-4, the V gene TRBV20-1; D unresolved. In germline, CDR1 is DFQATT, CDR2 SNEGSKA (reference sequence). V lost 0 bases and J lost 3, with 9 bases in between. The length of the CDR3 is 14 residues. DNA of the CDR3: TGCAGTGCTAGAGATCGAGTAGGCAAAAACATTCAGTACTTC. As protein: CSARDRVGKNIQYF.

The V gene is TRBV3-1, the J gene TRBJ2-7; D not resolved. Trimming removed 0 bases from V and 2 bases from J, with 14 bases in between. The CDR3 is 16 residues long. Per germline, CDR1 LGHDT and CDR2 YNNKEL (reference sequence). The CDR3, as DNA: TGTGCCAGCAGCCAAGATTGGGCAGGCCCGACCTACGAGCAGTACTTC. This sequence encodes CASSQDWAGPTYEQYF.

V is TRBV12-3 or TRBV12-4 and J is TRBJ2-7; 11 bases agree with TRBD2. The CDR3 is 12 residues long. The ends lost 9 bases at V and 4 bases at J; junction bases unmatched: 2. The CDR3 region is CASSGGAYEQYF. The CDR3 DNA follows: TGTGCCAGTAGCGGGGGGGCTTACGAGCAGTACTTC.

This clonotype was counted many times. The CDR3, as DNA: TGTGCCAGCAGCTTAATCTTCGGGAACAGGGATCCCTACGAGCAGTACTTC. The encoded protein is CASSLIFGNRDPYEQYF. The chain links TRBV7-9 to TRBJ2-7, with a tentative D call TRBD1 (6 bases). Germline lookup yields CDR1 SEHNR and CDR2 FQNEAQ (reference sequence). Trimming took 2 bases from V and 2 from J, leaving 19 bases between them. This CDR3 has 17 residues.

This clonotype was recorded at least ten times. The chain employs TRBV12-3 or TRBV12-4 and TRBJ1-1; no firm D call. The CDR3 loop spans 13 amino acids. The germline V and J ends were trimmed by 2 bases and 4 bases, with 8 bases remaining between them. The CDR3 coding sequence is TGTGCCAGCAGTTTATCTTATTCCACTGAAGCTTTCTTT. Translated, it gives CASSLSYSTEAFF.

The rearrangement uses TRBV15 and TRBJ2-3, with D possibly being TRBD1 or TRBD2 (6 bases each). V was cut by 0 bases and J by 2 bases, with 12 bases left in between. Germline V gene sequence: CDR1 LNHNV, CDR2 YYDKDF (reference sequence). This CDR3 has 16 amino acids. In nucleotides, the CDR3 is TGTGCCACCAGCAGAGATCAAGGGGGGTCCACAGATACGCAGTATTTT. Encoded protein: CATSRDQGGSTDTQYF. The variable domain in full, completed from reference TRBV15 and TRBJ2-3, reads DAMVIQNPRYQVTQFGKPVTLSCSQTLNHNVMYWYQQKSSQAPKLLFHYYDKDFNNEADTPDNFQSRRPNTSFCFLDIRSPGLGDTAMYLCATSRDQGGSTDTQYFGPGTRLTVL.

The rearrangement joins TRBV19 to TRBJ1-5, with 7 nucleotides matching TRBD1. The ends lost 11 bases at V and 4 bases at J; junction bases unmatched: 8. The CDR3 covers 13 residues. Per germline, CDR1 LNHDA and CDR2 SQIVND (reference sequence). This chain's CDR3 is CASWGQTNQPQHF. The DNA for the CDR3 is TGTGCCTCTTGGGGACAGACAAATCAGCCCCAGCATTTT. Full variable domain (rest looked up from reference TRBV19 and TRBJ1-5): DGGITQSPKYLFRKEGQNVTLSCEQNLNHDAMYWYRQDPGQGLRLIYYSQIVNDFQKGDIAEGYSVSREKKESFPLTVTSAQKNPTAFYLCASWGQTNQPQHFGDGTRLSIL.